This record covers a single T cell receptor (beta chain). The data originate from a study of blood T cell repertoires in COVID-19. Turning to the study itself: Sources were T cells, B-cell-depleted T cells, or PBMCs; the material itself was cDNA or gDNA.

Profiling relied on immunoSEQ multiplex PCR, and the TCRdb table lists in-frame clones only, not all of them. The table records around 300,000 clones, around 87% of them present only once. This CDR3 spans 19 amino acids. Per the germline V gene, CDR1 is KGHSH and CDR2 is LQKENI. After removal of 0 bases from V and 3 bases from J, the junction contained 14 bases not matched to a gene. The material sequenced was peripheral blood. The sequence came from a woman aged 35 to 49 with COVID-19, enrolled during active disease. This chain joins TRBV18 and TRBJ2-7, with 10 bases matching TRBD1. CDR3 amino acids: CASSPPGQGSTPSSYEQYF. The CDR3 DNA reads TGTGCCAGCTCACCACCGGGACAGGGGTCTACTCCGTCTAGCTACGAGCAGTACTTC. Full variable domain (rest looked up from reference TRBV18 and TRBJ2-7): NAGVMQNPRHLVRRRGQEARLRCSPMKGHSHVYWYRQLPEEGLKFMVYLQKENIIDESGMPKERFSAEFPKEGPSILRIQQVVRGDSAAYFCASSPPGQGSTPSSYEQYFGPGTRLTVT.